The 8 T cell receptor beta chains below come from one sample, sequenced in a study of tumor-infiltrating lymphocytes in primary liver carcinoma. The researchers obtained blood RNA from unsorted whole blood and also extracted germline DNA. Priming with a constant-region primer yielded TCR beta cDNA from 400 to 500 ng total RNA. Three nested multiplex PCR rounds, a slightly modified ARM-PCR, produced the libraries for TCR beta. TRBV1-TRBV30 forward primers paired with a C-beta reverse primer drove the first two PCR rounds, roughly 10 cycles each. In TCRdb, the multiplex PCR reads were re-called with MiXCR into one record per CDR3 protein. The sample lists approximately 340,000 distinct CDR3 sequences, around three fifths occurring once. Sequenced input: peripheral blood. These receptor sequences come from a man between 40 and 49 years old with primary liver carcinoma and hepatitis B virus infection.

Regarding this clonotype: At one end the junction does not follow the germline gene, possibly because of a read error. The rearrangement links TRBV7-9 to TRBJ2-5; 11 bases fit TRBD2. Germline CDR1 SEHNR, CDR2 FQNEAQ (reference sequence). The CDR3 loop spans 18 amino acids. This CDR3 is CANSLPGTSGGYQETQYF. CDR3 DNA sequence: TGTGCCAACAGCTTACCGGGGACTAGCGGAGGGTACCAAGAGACCCAGTACTTC.

With respect to this clonotype: One junction end does not reproduce the germline sequence, and a read error may be involved. This chain uses TRBV29-1 with TRBJ1-2; 7 nucleotides agree with TRBD1. CDR3 size: 14 residues. The germline V gene encodes CDR1 SQVTM and CDR2 ANQGSEA. CDR3 amino acids: CSVEEGQGDRGYIF. Written as DNA, the CDR3 is TGCAGCGTTGAAGAGGGGCAGGGGGATAGGGGCTACATCTTC.

V usage is TRBV6-2 or TRBV6-3 and J usage is TRBJ1-1; D unclear. In germline, CDR1 is MNHEY, CDR2 SVGEGT. The CDR3 runs 14 residues. V was trimmed by 7 bases and J by 10 bases, leaving 22 bases between them. For the CDR3, the DNA is TGTGCCAGCATCCCTACTCTGAGGAACGCTGGAGCTTTCTTT. This codes for CASIPTLRNAGAFF.

V usage is TRBV6-1 and J usage is TRBJ2-1, with D unclear. Trimming took 5 bases from V and 9 from J, leaving 17 bases between them. Germline CDR1 is MNHNS and CDR2 is SASEGT. The CDR3 runs to 14 residues. The CDR3: CASSQHLRRSEQFF. CDR3 DNA: TGTGCCAGCAGTCAACATCTGAGGCGTAGTGAGCAGTTCTTC.

This clonotype was counted at least ten times. The rearrangement joins TRBV6-2 or TRBV6-3 to TRBJ2-2, with 9 bases that match TRBD2. CDR1 and CDR2 from the germline V gene are MNHEY and SVGEGT. CDR3 length: 15 amino acids. With V trimmed by 6 bases and J by 5 bases, 7 bases remained unmatched. The CDR3 DNA follows: TGTGCCAGCAGCTTAGCGGGAGTCGGTACCGGGGAGCTGTTTTTT. Translating it yields CASSLAGVGTGELFF.

This clonotype came up a few times. The J gene is TRBJ1-4, the V gene TRBV10-2; D might be TRBD1 (6 bases). The V gene's germline CDR1 is WSHSY and CDR2 SAAADI. The CDR3 loop spans 13 amino acids. V lost 6 bases and J lost 5, with 10 bases in between. CDR3 residues: CASSRGLNEKLFF. In nucleotides, the CDR3 is TGCGCCAGCAGCAGGGGACTAAATGAAAAACTGTTTTTT.

This clonotype has a single count. V gene TRBV11-3 combines with J gene TRBJ2-4, with D uncertain. The germline gives CDR1 SGHNT, CDR2 YENEEA. The CDR3 sequence is 13 residues long. V lost 2 bases, J lost 6 bases, and 8 bases lay in between. CDR3 bases: TGTGCCAGCAGCTTAAGGAGTGGAAACATTCAGTACTTC. This gives the protein CASSLRSGNIQYF. Full variable domain (missing parts from reference TRBV11-3 and TRBJ2-4): EAGVVQSPRYKIIEKKQPVAFWCNPISGHNTLYWYLQNLGQGPELLIRYENEEAVDDSQLPKDRFSAERLKGVDSTLKIQPAELGDSAVYLCASSLRSGNIQYFGAGTRLSVL.

Remarks on this clonotype: Sequence at one end of the junction differs from germline and may be a read error. This sequence joins TRBV6-1 and TRBJ2-7; D not certain. This CDR3 has 15 residues. In germline, CDR1 is MNHNS, CDR2 SASEGT. The CDR3 sequence is CASSEVSVLSYEQYF. The CDR3 bases are TGTGCCAGCAGTGAGGTCAGTGTACTTTCCTATGAGCAGTACTTC.